The 15 T cell receptor beta chains below all came from one sample that was sequenced in a study of blood T cell repertoires in COVID-19. Some clones are missing from TCRdb's copy, which holds only in-frame ones; the method was immunoSEQ multiplex PCR. The repertoire includes approximately 170,000 clones, 65% to 90% of them detected once, and roughly 8.7% sits in the top ten. The specimen sequenced was peripheral blood. These receptors were obtained from a man between 45 and 60 years old with active or convalescent COVID-19.

The CDR3 DNA reads as TGTGCCAGCAGCTTAGAGGCCAACAATGAGCAGTTCTTC. Protein sequence: CASSLEANNEQFF. V and J are TRBV11-3 and TRBJ2-1; D not resolved. The CDR3 extends over 13 amino acids. The V end lost 0 bases, the J end lost 5 bases, and 5 bases lay between the germline ends. Germline V lookup: CDR1 SGHNT, CDR2 YENEEA.

The J gene is TRBJ1-5, the V gene TRBV20-1; maybe TRBD1 (6 bases). V lost 3 bases and J lost 6, with 12 bases in between. The CDR3 has 13 residues. CDR1 is DFQATT, CDR2 SNEGSKA, per germline (reference sequence). The CDR3 sequence: CSASPGRGQPQHF. The DNA for the CDR3 is TGCAGTGCTAGTCCCGGCAGGGGTCAGCCCCAGCATTTT.

V gene TRBV5-4 combines with J gene TRBJ1-1, with D unclear. The germline CDR1 and CDR2 sequences are SGHNT and YYREEE (reference sequence). This CDR3 has 14 amino acids. Trimming cost V 1 base and J 0 bases, with 7 bases left between them. CDR3 residues: CASSLSGMNTEAFF. CDR3 DNA sequence: TGTGCCAGCAGCTTGTCAGGAATGAACACTGAAGCTTTCTTT.

V usage is TRBV18 and J usage is TRBJ1-2; 7 bases align to TRBD1. CDR1 and CDR2 from the germline V gene are KGHSH and LQKENI. This CDR3 has 16 residues. Trimming at V came to 4 bases and at J to 1 base, leaving 9 bases not matched to a gene. This CDR3 reads CASSQISTGNNYGYTF. CDR3 in DNA: TGTGCCAGCTCACAGATCTCGACAGGGAATAACTATGGCTACACCTTC.

The V and J genes are TRBV5-6 and TRBJ2-3; D uncertain. The germline V gene encodes CDR1 SGHDT and CDR2 YYEEEE. This CDR3 spans 14 amino acids. Trimming took 4 bases from V and 1 from J, leaving 10 bases between them. In DNA form, the CDR3 reads TGTGCCAGCAGCCGCAGCCGGGGCACAGATACGCAGTATTTT. It yields the protein CASSRSRGTDTQYF. The whole variable domain, remainder taken from reference TRBV5-6 and TRBJ2-3, is DAGVTQSPTHLIKTRGQQVTLRCSPKSGHDTVSWYQQALGQGPQFIFQYYEEEERQRGNFPDRFSGHQFPNYSSELNVNALLLGDSALYLCASSRSRGTDTQYFGPGTRLTVL.

The chain employs TRBV7-6 and TRBJ1-4; 8 bases align to TRBD1. Germline V gene data show CDR1 as SGHVS and CDR2 as FNYEAQ. This CDR3 has 12 amino acids. The junction had 4 bases not matched to a gene; V was cut back by 3 bases and J by 13 bases. DNA for the CDR3: TGTGCCAGCAGCTTGGACACAGGGGGACTGTTTTTT. It is translated as CASSLDTGGLFF.

In DNA, the CDR3 is TGCGCCAGCAGCTTGTCCGGACTAGCGGTAGAGCAGTTCTTC. Its protein product is CASSLSGLAVEQFF. The rearrangement uses TRBV5-1 and TRBJ2-1, with 10 bases aligning to TRBD2. J gave up 10 bases and V 1 base, and 5 bases lay outside the gene matches. Germline CDR1 and CDR2: SGHRS and YFSETQ. The CDR3 is 14 residues long.

The chain uses TRBV7-9 and TRBJ2-5; D is possibly TRBD2 (5 bases). Between the trimmed V and J ends, which lost 5 bases and 2 bases, there was a span of 15 bases. The CDR3 is made up of 15 amino acids. CDR1 and CDR2 (germline): SEHNR, FQNEAQ (reference sequence). The CDR3 region has the DNA TGTGCCAGCAGCCTGGAGGTGGCAGCACAAGAGACCCAGTACTTC. Translated: CASSLEVAAQETQYF. Full variable domain (rest looked up from reference TRBV7-9 and TRBJ2-5): DTGVSQNPRHKITKRGQNVTFRCDPISEHNRLYWYRQTLGQGPEFLTYFQNEAQLEKSRLLSDRFSAERPKGSFSTLEIQRTEQGDSAMYLCASSLEVAAQETQYFGPGTRLLVL.

The V call is TRBV7-2, the J call TRBJ2-1, with TRBD1 matching over 8 bases. The CDR3 runs 16 residues. CDR1 and CDR2 (germline): SGHTA, FQGNSA. V was clipped by 5 bases and J by 6 bases; unmatched bases: 12. The CDR3 reads CASSPLGTGSPNEQFF. The CDR3 DNA sequence: TGTGCCAGCAGCCCACTTGGGACAGGATCCCCCAATGAGCAGTTCTTC. Combining the CDR3 with reference TRBV7-2 and TRBJ2-1 gives the whole variable domain GAGVSQSPSNKVTEKGKDVELRCDPISGHTALYWYRQSLGQGLEFLIYFQGNSAPDKSGLPSDRFSAERTGGSVSTLTIQRTQQEDSAVYLCASSPLGTGSPNEQFFGPGTRLTVL.

The genes are TRBV28 and TRBJ1-5; D perhaps matches TRBD1 (6 bases). Germline lookup yields CDR1 MDHEN and CDR2 SYDVKM. The CDR3 is made up of 17 amino acids. Trimming removed 5 bases from V and 0 bases from J, with 17 bases in between. The CDR3 spells CASSQSPGGGSNQPQHF. CDR3 DNA: TGTGCCAGCAGTCAATCCCCGGGGGGCGGTAGCAATCAGCCCCAGCATTTT.

This clone was found once. The chain couples TRBV7-3 to TRBJ2-3, with 14 positions matching TRBD2. V shed 4 bases and J 2 bases; nucleotides not matched to a gene: 8. Germline V lookup: CDR1 SGHTA, CDR2 FQGTGA. The CDR3 loop spans 18 amino acids. The CDR3 loop reads CASSSTGTSGSNTDTQYF. For the CDR3, the DNA is TGTGCCAGCAGCTCGACCGGGACTAGCGGGAGTAACACAGATACGCAGTATTTT.

V is TRBV11-3 and J is TRBJ2-3; 7 bases are shared with TRBD1. The CDR3 covers 14 residues. After removal of 3 bases from V and 2 bases from J, the junction contained 2 bases not matched to a gene. Per the germline V gene, CDR1 is SGHNT and CDR2 is YENEEA. CDR3 nucleotides: TGTGCCAGCAGCTTGGGACAGTCCACAGATACGCAGTATTTT. It yields the protein CASSLGQSTDTQYF.

The V gene is TRBV29-1, the J gene TRBJ2-7; D is perhaps TRBD2 (5 bases). The V gene lost 0 bases and the J gene lost 4 bases, with 13 bases spanning the gap. Germline V gene data show CDR1 as SQVTM and CDR2 as ANQGSEA. CDR3 length: 14 residues. The CDR3 nucleotides are TGCAGCGTTGAAGATCAAAGAGGGTCATACGAGCAGTACTTC. Residues: CSVEDQRGSYEQYF.

This clone was counted between two and nine times. This sample also contains other DNA sequences that code for the same CDR3. CDR3 sequence: CASSLGGLGTEAFF. For the CDR3, the DNA is TGTGCCAGCAGCTTGGGGGGGCTAGGGACTGAAGCTTTCTTT. The chain employs TRBV7-3 and TRBJ1-1; weak D call: TRBD1 (6 bases). V gave up 3 bases and J gave up 5 bases, with 13 bases separating them. The CDR3 is made up of 14 amino acids. The germline CDR1 and CDR2 sequences are SGHTA and FQGTGA.

This clone was counted once. J is TRBJ1-1 and V is TRBV5-1; unclear D gene. The V gene lost 3 bases and the J gene lost 3 bases, with 12 bases spanning the gap. CDR3 length: 14 residues. The germline gives CDR1 SGHRS, CDR2 YFSETQ. CDR3 in amino acids: CASSSGGVDTEAFF. CDR3 nucleotide sequence: TGCGCCAGCAGCTCGGGCGGGGTCGACACTGAAGCTTTCTTT.